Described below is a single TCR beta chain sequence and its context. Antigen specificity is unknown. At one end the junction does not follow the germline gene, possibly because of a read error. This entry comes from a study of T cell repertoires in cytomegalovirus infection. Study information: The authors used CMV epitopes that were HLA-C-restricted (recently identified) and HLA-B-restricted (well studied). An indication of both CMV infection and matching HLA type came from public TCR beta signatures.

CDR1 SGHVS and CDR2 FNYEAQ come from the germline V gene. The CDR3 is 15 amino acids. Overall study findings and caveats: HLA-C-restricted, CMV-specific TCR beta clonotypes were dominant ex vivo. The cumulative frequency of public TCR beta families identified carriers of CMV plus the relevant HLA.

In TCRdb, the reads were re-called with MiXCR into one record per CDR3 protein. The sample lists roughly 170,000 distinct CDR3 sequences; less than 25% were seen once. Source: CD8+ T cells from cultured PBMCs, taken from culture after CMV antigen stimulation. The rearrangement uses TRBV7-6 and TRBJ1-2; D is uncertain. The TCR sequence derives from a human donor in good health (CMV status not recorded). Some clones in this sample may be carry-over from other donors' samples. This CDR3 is CASSLEAGPNYGYTF. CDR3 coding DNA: TGCGCCAGCAGCTTGGAGGCAGGACCTAACTATGGCTACACCTTC.